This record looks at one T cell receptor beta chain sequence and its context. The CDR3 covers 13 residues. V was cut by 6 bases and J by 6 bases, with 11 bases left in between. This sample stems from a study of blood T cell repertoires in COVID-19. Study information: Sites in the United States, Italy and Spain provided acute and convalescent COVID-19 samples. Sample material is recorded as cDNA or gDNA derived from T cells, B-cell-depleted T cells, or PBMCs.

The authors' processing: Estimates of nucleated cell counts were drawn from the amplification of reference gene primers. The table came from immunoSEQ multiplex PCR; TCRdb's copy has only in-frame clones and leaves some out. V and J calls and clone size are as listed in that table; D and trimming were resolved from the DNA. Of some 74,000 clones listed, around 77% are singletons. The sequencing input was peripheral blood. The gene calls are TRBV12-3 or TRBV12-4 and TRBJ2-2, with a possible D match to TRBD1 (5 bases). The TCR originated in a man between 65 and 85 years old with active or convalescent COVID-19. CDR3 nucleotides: TGTGCCAGCAGACCCCACAGGTCCGGGGAGCTGTTTTTT. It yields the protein CASRPHRSGELFF.